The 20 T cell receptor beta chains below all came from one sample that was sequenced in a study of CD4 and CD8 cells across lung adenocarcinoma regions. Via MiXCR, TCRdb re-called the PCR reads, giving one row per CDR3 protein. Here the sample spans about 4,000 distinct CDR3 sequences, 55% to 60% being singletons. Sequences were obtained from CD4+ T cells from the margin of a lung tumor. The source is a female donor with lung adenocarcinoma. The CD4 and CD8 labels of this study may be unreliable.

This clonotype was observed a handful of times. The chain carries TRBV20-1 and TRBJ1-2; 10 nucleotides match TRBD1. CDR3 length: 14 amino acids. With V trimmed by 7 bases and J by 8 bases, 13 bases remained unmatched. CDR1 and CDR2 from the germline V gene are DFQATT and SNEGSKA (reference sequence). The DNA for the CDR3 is TGCAGTGGAGGCTGGGACAGGGGTAAAGGAGGCTACACCTTC. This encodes CSGGWDRGKGGYTF.

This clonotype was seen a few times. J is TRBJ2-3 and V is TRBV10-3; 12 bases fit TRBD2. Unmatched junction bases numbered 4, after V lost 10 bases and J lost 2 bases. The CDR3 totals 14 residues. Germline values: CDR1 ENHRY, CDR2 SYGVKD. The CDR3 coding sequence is TGTGCCACCCGACTAGCGGGGGACACAGATACGCAGTATTTT. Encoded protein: CATRLAGDTDTQYF.

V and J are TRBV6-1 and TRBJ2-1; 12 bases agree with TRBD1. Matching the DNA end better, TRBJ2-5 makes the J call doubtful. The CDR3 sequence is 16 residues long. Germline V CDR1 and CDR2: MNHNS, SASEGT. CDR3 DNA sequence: TGTGCCAGCAGCGCCCGGGACAGGGGGCTAAGGGAGACCCAGTACTTC. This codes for CASSARDRGLRETQYF.

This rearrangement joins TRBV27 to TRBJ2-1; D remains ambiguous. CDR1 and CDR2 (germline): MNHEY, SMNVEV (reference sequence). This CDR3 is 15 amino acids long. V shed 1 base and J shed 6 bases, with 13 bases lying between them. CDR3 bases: TGTGCCAGCAGTTTATTAGTTGCGGCGCGCAATGAGCAGTTCTTC. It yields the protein CASSLLVAARNEQFF.

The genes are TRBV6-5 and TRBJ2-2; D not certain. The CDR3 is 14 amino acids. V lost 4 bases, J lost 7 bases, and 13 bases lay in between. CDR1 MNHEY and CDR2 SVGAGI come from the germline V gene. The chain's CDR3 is CASSFDLHGGELFF. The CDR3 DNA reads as TGTGCCAGCAGTTTCGACTTACACGGCGGGGAGCTGTTTTTT.

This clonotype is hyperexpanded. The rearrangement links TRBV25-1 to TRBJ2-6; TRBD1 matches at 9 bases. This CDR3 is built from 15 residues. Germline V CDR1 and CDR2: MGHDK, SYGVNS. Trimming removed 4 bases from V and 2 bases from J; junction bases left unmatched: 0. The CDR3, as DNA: TGTGCCAGCAGTGGACAGGGGGCTGGGGCCAACGTCCTGACTTTC. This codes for CASSGQGAGANVLTF.

The CDR3 loop reads CASSPGRLASGTDTQYF. CDR3 nucleotides: TGTGCCAGCAGTCCTGGCCGACTAGCTTCTGGGACAGATACGCAGTATTTT. The chain uses TRBV27 and TRBJ2-3; 7 bases map to TRBD2. The CDR3 covers 17 residues. The V gene's germline CDR1 is MNHEY and CDR2 SMNVEV (reference sequence). Trimming cost V 5 bases and J 3 bases; bases outside gene matches: 14.

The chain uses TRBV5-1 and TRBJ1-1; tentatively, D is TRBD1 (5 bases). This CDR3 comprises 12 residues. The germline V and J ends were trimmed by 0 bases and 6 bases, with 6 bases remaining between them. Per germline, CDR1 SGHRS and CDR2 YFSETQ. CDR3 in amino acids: CASSLEGSEAFF. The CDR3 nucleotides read TGCGCCAGCAGCTTGGAGGGGTCTGAAGCTTTCTTT.

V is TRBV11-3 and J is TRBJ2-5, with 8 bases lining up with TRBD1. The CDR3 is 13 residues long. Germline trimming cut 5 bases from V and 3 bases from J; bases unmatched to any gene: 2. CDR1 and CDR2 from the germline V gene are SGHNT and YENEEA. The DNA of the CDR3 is TGTGCCAGCAGCCAGGGACAGGAAGAGACCCAGTACTTC. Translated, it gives CASSQGQEETQYF.

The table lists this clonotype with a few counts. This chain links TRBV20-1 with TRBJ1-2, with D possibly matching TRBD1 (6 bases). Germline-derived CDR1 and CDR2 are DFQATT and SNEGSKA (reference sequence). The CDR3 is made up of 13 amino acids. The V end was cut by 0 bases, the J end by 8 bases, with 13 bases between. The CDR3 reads CSARDPGVEGYTF. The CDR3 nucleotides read TGCAGTGCTAGAGATCCAGGGGTTGAAGGCTACACCTTC.

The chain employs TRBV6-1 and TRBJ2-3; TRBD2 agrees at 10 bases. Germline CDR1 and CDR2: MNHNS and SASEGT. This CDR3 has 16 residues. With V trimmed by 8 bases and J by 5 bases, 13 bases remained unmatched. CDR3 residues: CASETQAGGAKDTQYF. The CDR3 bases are TGTGCCAGCGAAACACAAGCGGGAGGGGCCAAAGATACGCAGTATTTT.

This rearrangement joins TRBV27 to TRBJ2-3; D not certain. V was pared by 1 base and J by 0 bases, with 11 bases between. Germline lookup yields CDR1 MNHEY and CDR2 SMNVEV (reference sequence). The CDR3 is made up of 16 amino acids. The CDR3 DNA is TGTGCCAGCAGTTTATTATCTTCTATTAGCACAGATACGCAGTATTTT. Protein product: CASSLLSSISTDTQYF.

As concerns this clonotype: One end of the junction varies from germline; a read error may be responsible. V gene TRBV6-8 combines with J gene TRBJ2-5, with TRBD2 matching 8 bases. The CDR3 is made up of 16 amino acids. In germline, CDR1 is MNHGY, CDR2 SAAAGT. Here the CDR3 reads CASAGFGGGDQETQYF. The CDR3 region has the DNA TGTGCCAGCGCGGGCTTCGGGGGGGGGGACCAAGAGACGCAGTACTTC.

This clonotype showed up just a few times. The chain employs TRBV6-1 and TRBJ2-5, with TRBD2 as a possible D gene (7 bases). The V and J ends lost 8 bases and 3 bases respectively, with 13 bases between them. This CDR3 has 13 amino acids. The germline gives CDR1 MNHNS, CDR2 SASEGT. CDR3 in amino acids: CASGGGGEETQYF. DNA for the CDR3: TGTGCCAGCGGGGGGGGCGGCGAAGAGACCCAGTACTTC.

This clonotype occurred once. The CDR3 loop is CASSTGVMNEKLFF. As DNA, the CDR3 is TGTGCCAGCAGCACGGGGGTCATGAATGAAAAACTGTTTTTT. J is TRBJ1-4 and V is TRBV6-1; perhaps TRBD1 as D (5 bases). This CDR3 is built from 14 residues. V lost 6 bases to trimming and J lost 5 bases, with 13 bases between them. CDR1 is MNHNS, CDR2 SASEGT, per germline.

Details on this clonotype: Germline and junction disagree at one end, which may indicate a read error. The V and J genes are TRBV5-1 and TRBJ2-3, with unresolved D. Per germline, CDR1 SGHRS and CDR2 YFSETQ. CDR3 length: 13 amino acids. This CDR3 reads CASRLRAKDTQYF. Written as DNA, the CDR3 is TGCGCCAGCAGGCTGCGAGCGAAAGATACGCAGTATTTC. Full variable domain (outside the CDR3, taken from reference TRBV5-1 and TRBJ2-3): KAGVTQTPRYLIKTRGQQVTLSCSPISGHRSVSWYQQTPGQGLQFLFEYFSETQRNKGNFPGRFSGRQFSNSRSEMNVSTLELGDSALYLCASRLRAKDTQYFGPGTRLTVL.

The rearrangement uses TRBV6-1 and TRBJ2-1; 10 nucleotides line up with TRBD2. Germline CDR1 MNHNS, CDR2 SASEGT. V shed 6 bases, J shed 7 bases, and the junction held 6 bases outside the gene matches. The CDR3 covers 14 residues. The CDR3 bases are TGTGCCAGCAGCCCACCGGGACTAGCGAATGAGCAGTTCTTC. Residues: CASSPPGLANEQFF.

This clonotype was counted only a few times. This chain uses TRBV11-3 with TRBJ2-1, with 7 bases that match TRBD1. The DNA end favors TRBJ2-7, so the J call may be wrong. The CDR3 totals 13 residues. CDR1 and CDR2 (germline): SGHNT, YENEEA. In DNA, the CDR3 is TGTGCCAGCAGCTTAGTCCACAGGGGCGAGCAGTACTTC. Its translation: CASSLVHRGEQYF.

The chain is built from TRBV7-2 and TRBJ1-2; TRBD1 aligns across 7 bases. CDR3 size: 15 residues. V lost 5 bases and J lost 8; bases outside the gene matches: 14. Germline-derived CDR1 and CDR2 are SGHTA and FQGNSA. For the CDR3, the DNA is TGTGCCAGCAGCAGCACAGGGACAGTGGGGATAGGCTACACCTTC. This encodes CASSSTGTVGIGYTF.

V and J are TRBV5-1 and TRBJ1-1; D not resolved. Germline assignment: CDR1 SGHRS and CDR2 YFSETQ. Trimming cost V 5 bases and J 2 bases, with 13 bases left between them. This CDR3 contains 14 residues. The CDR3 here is CASRVQAQNTEAFF. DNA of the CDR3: TGCGCCAGCAGGGTGCAGGCCCAAAACACTGAAGCTTTCTTT.